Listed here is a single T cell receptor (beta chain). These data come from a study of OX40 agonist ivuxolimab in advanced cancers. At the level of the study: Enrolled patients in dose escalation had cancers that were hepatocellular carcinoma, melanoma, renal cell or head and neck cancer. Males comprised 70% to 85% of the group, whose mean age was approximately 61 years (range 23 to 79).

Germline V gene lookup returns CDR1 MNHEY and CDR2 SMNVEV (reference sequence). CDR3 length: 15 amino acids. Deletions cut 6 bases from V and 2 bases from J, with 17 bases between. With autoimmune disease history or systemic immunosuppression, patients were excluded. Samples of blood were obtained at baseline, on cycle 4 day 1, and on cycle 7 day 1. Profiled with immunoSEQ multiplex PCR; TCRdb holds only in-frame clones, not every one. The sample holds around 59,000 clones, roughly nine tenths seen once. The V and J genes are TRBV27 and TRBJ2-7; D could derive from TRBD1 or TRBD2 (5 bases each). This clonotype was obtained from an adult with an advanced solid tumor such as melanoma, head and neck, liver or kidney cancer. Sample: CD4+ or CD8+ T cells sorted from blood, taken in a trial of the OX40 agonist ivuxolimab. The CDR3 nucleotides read TGTGCCAGCAGCGTACGTAGGGACGGTCCCTACGAGCAGTACTTC. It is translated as CASSVRRDGPYEQYF.